Each of the 30 T cell receptor beta chains below was sequenced from the same sample in a study of beta chain features in type 1 diabetes. What was sequenced were expressed TCRB transcripts, since all of the isolated RNA had been reverse transcribed. Repertoires were generated with immunoSEQ multiplex PCR, while TCRdb's copy carries only in-frame clones and drops some. The sample yields about 620,000 clones, 15% to 17% seen once. Sequencing was done on a sample of naive CD4+ T cells from blood. The receptor set was obtained from a young man in good health.

This clone was counted a few times. The V gene is TRBV29-1, the J gene TRBJ1-2, with D hard to call. V was trimmed by 7 bases and J by 2 bases, leaving 17 bases between them. This CDR3 is built from 14 residues. The germline V gene encodes CDR1 SQVTM and CDR2 ANQGSEA. The CDR3 DNA reads as TGCAGCGCCCATTACAGCGGTACCAACTATGGCTACACCTTC. Amino acid sequence: CSAHYSGTNYGYTF.

This chain joins TRBV19 and TRBJ1-1; D ambiguous. V was clipped by 0 bases and J by 4 bases, with 12 bases between them. The germline CDR1 and CDR2 sequences are LNHDA and SQIVND (reference sequence). The length of the CDR3 is 15 residues. CDR3 nucleotide sequence: TGTGCCAGTAGTATAGAAAGGCAGATGGGCACTGAAGCTTTCTTT. This translates into CASSIERQMGTEAFF.

This clone was observed a few times. J is TRBJ2-2 and V is TRBV7-9; 7 bases are a match to TRBD1. Germline values: CDR1 SEHNR, CDR2 FQNEAQ (reference sequence). The CDR3 loop spans 16 amino acids. J was trimmed by 0 bases and V by 2 bases; bases with no gene match: 3. CDR3 region: CASSLQGTANTGELFF. For the CDR3, the DNA is TGTGCCAGCAGCTTACAAGGGACAGCGAACACCGGGGAGCTGTTTTTT.

A note on this clone: Other DNA variants within this sample encode the same CDR3. The rearrangement uses TRBV28 and TRBJ2-5, with no clear D. The CDR3 covers 13 residues. V gave up 6 bases and J gave up 1 base, with 9 bases separating them. Germline-derived CDR1 and CDR2 are MDHEN and SYDVKM. CDR3 region: CASSFSGQETQYF. Here the CDR3 DNA reads TGTGCCAGCAGCTTCTCCGGCCAAGAGACCCAGTACTTC. Full variable domain (rest looked up from reference TRBV28 and TRBJ2-5): DVKVTQSSRYLVKRTGEKVFLECVQDMDHENMFWYRQDPGLGLRLIYFSYDVKMKEKGDIPEGYSVSREKKERFSLILESASTNQTSMYLCASSFSGQETQYFGPGTRLLVL.

This chain joins TRBV29-1 and TRBJ1-2, with D unclear. Trimming left V 4 bases short and J 4 bases short, with 16 bases between. The germline gives CDR1 SQVTM, CDR2 ANQGSEA. There are 14 residues in the CDR3. This CDR3 is CSVGLRETTYGYTF. The CDR3 DNA sequence: TGCAGCGTTGGGCTTCGGGAGACGACCTATGGCTACACCTTC.

A few counts support this clone. This chain uses TRBV7-2 with TRBJ1-6; the D gene is possibly TRBD1 (5 bases). The germline gives CDR1 SGHTA, CDR2 FQGNSA. CDR3 length equals 12 residues. V lost 4 bases to trimming and J lost 19 bases, with 17 bases between them. The CDR3 loop is CASSSLGREGHF. The DNA of the CDR3 is TGTGCCAGCAGCTCCCTGGGACGGGAAGGGCACTTT.

V is TRBV7-2 and J is TRBJ1-2; TRBD1 matches 7 bases. Germline CDR1 and CDR2: SGHTA and FQGNSA. Losses at the gene ends were 4 bases for V and 4 bases for J; bases not matched to a gene: 9. CDR3 size: 15 residues. The CDR3 loop reads CASSSPETGTYGYTF. The CDR3 region has the DNA TGTGCCAGCAGCTCCCCAGAGACAGGGACCTATGGCTACACCTTC. The full variable domain, in which reference TRBV7-2 and TRBJ1-2 provide the parts outside the CDR3, is GAGVSQSPSNKVTEKGKDVELRCDPISGHTALYWYRQSLGQGLEFLIYFQGNSAPDKSGLPSDRFSAERTGGSVSTLTIQRTQQEDSAVYLCASSSPETGTYGYTFGSGTRLTVV.

This clone appeared a few times. The rearrangement joins TRBV4-2 to TRBJ2-4; TRBD2 matches 10 bases. The V gene's germline CDR1 is LGHNA and CDR2 YNFKEQ. This CDR3 comprises 17 residues. J lost 5 bases, V lost 1 base, and 8 bases had no gene match. CDR3 in DNA: TGTGCCAGCAGCCAAGTTAGGGGCCTAGCGGGGGAAAACATTCAGTACTTC. Translation gives CASSQVRGLAGENIQYF.

This clone occurred a few times. V and J are TRBV5-1 and TRBJ2-7; D is perhaps TRBD1 (6 bases). The CDR3 has 16 amino acids. CDR1 and CDR2 from the germline V gene are SGHRS and YFSETQ. Trimming took off 0 bases at V and 2 bases at J, with 15 bases between the two ends. In nucleotides, the CDR3 is TGCGCCAGCAGCTTGGCCGCCAGGGGAATTCCCTACGAGCAGTACTTC. This gives the protein CASSLAARGIPYEQYF. Complete variable domain (other parts from reference TRBV5-1 and TRBJ2-7): KAGVTQTPRYLIKTRGQQVTLSCSPISGHRSVSWYQQTPGQGLQFLFEYFSETQRNKGNFPGRFSGRQFSNSRSEMNVSTLELGDSALYLCASSLAARGIPYEQYFGPGTRLTVT.

The CDR3 DNA is TGTGCCAGCAGCGAGACAGGGACGCCGGGTGGCTACACCTTC. This codes for CASSETGTPGGYTF. V gene TRBV9 combines with J gene TRBJ1-2, with 7 bases identical to TRBD1. In germline, CDR1 is SGDLS, CDR2 YYNGEE. This CDR3 is built from 14 residues. Losses at the gene ends were 3 bases for V and 7 bases for J; bases not matched to a gene: 9.

This clone came up a few times. The chain combines TRBV4-1 with TRBJ2-1; TRBD2 agrees at 11 bases. J gave up 2 bases and V 1 base, and 4 bases lay outside the gene matches. The CDR3 is 17 residues long. Per the germline V gene, CDR1 is MGHRA and CDR2 is YSYEKL. CDR3 residues: CASSQVASGRTYNEQFF. The CDR3 DNA reads as TGCGCCAGCAGCCAAGTGGCTAGCGGGAGGACCTACAATGAGCAGTTCTTC.

The chain combines TRBV19 with TRBJ2-4; D assignment may be TRBD1 or TRBD2 (5 bases each). This CDR3 spans 16 amino acids. CDR1 is LNHDA and CDR2 is SQIVND in the germline V gene (reference sequence). Trimming left V 5 bases short and J 0 bases short, with 14 bases between. The CDR3: CASSFLGALAKNIQYF. The CDR3 nucleotides read TGTGCCAGTAGTTTTCTCGGGGCTCTAGCCAAAAACATTCAGTACTTC.

The chain carries TRBV30 and TRBJ1-2; no clear D. Trimming removed 0 bases at V and 8 bases at J, with 7 bases between. The CDR3 is 11 amino acids. Germline CDR1 is GTSNPN and CDR2 is SVGIG (reference sequence). The CDR3: CAWSVGQGYTF. CDR3 in DNA: TGTGCCTGGAGTGTGGGTCAGGGCTACACCTTC.

The table lists this clone with a few counts. This chain uses TRBV6-5 with TRBJ2-3, with 13 bases that match TRBD2. Germline V gene sequence: CDR1 MNHEY, CDR2 SVGAGI. The CDR3 extends over 16 amino acids. V lost 4 bases and J lost 4; bases outside the gene matches: 5. Here the CDR3 DNA reads TGTGCCAGCAGTTTTCGGACTAGCGGGAGACCAGATACGCAGTATTTT. Translated: CASSFRTSGRPDTQYF.

This clone showed up just a few times. The CDR3, as DNA: TGTGCCAGCAGTGATATGCCCGGGGCGAACTATGGCTACACCTTC. Its protein product is CASSDMPGANYGYTF. The V call is TRBV25-1, the J call TRBJ1-2, with D possibly being TRBD1 (5 bases). V lost 3 bases to trimming and J lost 2 bases, with 13 bases between them. This CDR3 comprises 15 residues. Germline CDR1 reads MGHDK; CDR2 reads SYGVNS.

The table lists this clone with a few counts. This rearrangement joins TRBV5-1 to TRBJ2-1, with D perhaps matching TRBD1 (6 bases). The CDR3 contains 13 residues. From germline, CDR1 is SGHRS and CDR2 YFSETQ. V gave up 4 bases and J gave up 3 bases, with 8 bases separating them. For the CDR3, the DNA is TGCGCCAGCAGCGGCAGGGGCTACAATGAGCAGTTCTTC. This encodes CASSGRGYNEQFF. Filled out from reference TRBV5-1 and TRBJ2-1, the complete variable domain reads KAGVTQTPRYLIKTRGQQVTLSCSPISGHRSVSWYQQTPGQGLQFLFEYFSETQRNKGNFPGRFSGRQFSNSRSEMNVSTLELGDSALYLCASSGRGYNEQFFGPGTRLTVL.

The rearrangement uses TRBV14 and TRBJ2-5; D ambiguous. Trimming removed 1 base from V and 5 bases from J, with 5 bases in between. Germline V gene data show CDR1 as SGHDN and CDR2 as FVKESK. The CDR3 is made up of 12 amino acids. CDR3 sequence (DNA): TGTGCCAGCAGCCAAGTAGCCGAGACCCAGTACTTC. Translating it yields CASSQVAETQYF.

V is TRBV7-8 and J is TRBJ1-5; no definite D call. Germline loops: CDR1 SGHVS, CDR2 FQNEAQ. This CDR3 spans 14 amino acids. The V end lost 6 bases, the J end lost 4 bases, and 13 bases lay between the germline ends. This CDR3 reads CASRFGAANQPQHF. In DNA, the CDR3 is TGTGCCAGCAGGTTCGGAGCCGCTAATCAGCCCCAGCATTTT.

The table lists this clone with a few counts. The chain joins TRBV5-6 to TRBJ2-1; tentatively, D is TRBD1 or TRBD2 (5 bases each). This CDR3 region has 15 residues. The V gene's germline CDR1 is SGHDT and CDR2 YYEEEE. With 1 base removed from V and 9 bases from J, the gap between germline ends came to 17 bases. CDR3 sequence: CASSLRRTIRGEQFF. The DNA of the CDR3 is TGTGCCAGCAGCTTGCGGAGGACAATTCGAGGTGAGCAGTTCTTC.

This clone was picked up a small number of times. This chain joins TRBV10-3 and TRBJ2-2; D possibly corresponds to TRBD1 (5 bases). The CDR3 contains 16 residues. Germline CDR1 ENHRY, CDR2 SYGVKD. Trimming cost V 4 bases and J 1 base, with 13 bases left between them. The CDR3 protein is CAISGSRGLNTGELFF. The DNA for the CDR3 is TGTGCCATCAGTGGATCTAGGGGATTGAACACCGGGGAGCTGTTTTTT.

In this sample, this clone turned up a few times. V usage is TRBV9 and J usage is TRBJ1-1, with 8 bases matching TRBD1. Per germline, CDR1 SGDLS and CDR2 YYNGEE. The CDR3 has 16 residues. Trimming at V came to 0 bases and at J to 1 base, leaving 5 bases not matched to a gene. CDR3 DNA: TGTGCCAGCAGCGTAGATCCAGGGGGCTCGAACACTGAAGCTTTCTTT. Encoded protein: CASSVDPGGSNTEAFF.

This clone showed up just a few times. This chain links TRBV20-1 with TRBJ2-3; no clear D. Trimming stripped 6 bases from V and 5 bases from J, with 9 bases between. CDR3 length: 11 residues. Germline CDR1 reads DFQATT; CDR2 reads SNEGSKA (reference sequence). The CDR3 sequence is CSAPAVDTQYF. CDR3 nucleotides: TGCAGTGCCCCGGCGGTAGATACGCAGTATTTT.

This clone showed up just a few times. The rearrangement links TRBV9 to TRBJ2-7; 8 nucleotides match TRBD1. CDR1 and CDR2 (germline): SGDLS, YYNGEE. With 0 bases clipped from V and 3 bases from J, the junction kept 5 bases outside the gene matches. The CDR3 has 15 amino acids. CDR3 amino acids: CASSVAGQANYEQYF. The CDR3 DNA is TGTGCCAGCAGCGTAGCGGGACAGGCAAACTACGAGCAGTACTTC.

This clone showed up just a few times. This chain links TRBV7-2 with TRBJ2-1, with a possible D match to TRBD1 (6 bases). V gave up 1 base and J gave up 10 bases, with 14 bases separating them. There are 14 residues in the CDR3. Germline V gene sequence: CDR1 SGHTA, CDR2 FQGNSA. CDR3 region: CASSLEQTGLEQFF. In nucleotides, the CDR3 is TGTGCCAGCAGCTTAGAACAGACAGGCCTAGAGCAGTTCTTC.

This chain connects TRBV7-9 to TRBJ1-1; D gene ambiguous. The germline V gene encodes CDR1 SEHNR and CDR2 FQNEAQ (reference sequence). CDR3 length equals 13 residues. The V end lost 5 bases, the J end lost 2 bases, and 9 bases lay between the germline ends. The DNA of the CDR3 is TGTGCCAGCAGCGCCGAGCTTAACACTGAAGCTTTCTTT. It yields the protein CASSAELNTEAFF.

This clone was seen more than once but under ten times. V and J are TRBV4-2 and TRBJ2-3, with 9 nucleotides matching TRBD1. Germline V gene data show CDR1 as LGHNA and CDR2 as YNFKEQ. This CDR3 is 16 amino acids long. V shed 4 bases, J shed 2 bases, and the junction held 7 bases outside the gene matches. CDR3 region: CASSPLGQGSTDTQYF. In nucleotides, the CDR3 is TGTGCCAGCAGCCCCTTGGGACAGGGATCCACAGATACGCAGTATTTT.

A word on this clone: Compared with germline, one end of the junction differs, possibly owing to a read error. V usage is TRBV5-4 and J usage is TRBJ2-7; 7 nucleotides line up with TRBD1. CDR3 length: 14 amino acids. Germline CDR1 and CDR2: SGHNT and YYREEE (reference sequence). The CDR3 sequence is CASSLEGAHKGRCF. CDR3 in DNA: TGTGCCAGCAGCTTAGAGGGGGCGCATAAGGGAAGGTGCTTC.

This rearrangement joins TRBV14 to TRBJ1-1, with D possibly matching TRBD1 (5 bases). V was cut by 4 bases and J by 0 bases, with 9 bases left in between. The germline V gene has CDR1 SGHDN and CDR2 FVKESK. The CDR3 sequence is 14 residues long. This chain's CDR3 is CASSPGRLNTEAFF. DNA for the CDR3: TGTGCCAGCAGCCCGGGACGGCTGAACACTGAAGCTTTCTTT.

J is TRBJ2-7 and V is TRBV5-1; perhaps TRBD2 as D (5 bases). Germline CDR1 SGHRS, CDR2 YFSETQ. V lost 3 bases and J 7 bases, leaving 17 bases between the germline ends. This CDR3 contains 14 residues. DNA for the CDR3: TGCGCCAGCAGCTCGGGGATTACGTCCTGGGAGCAGTACTTC. This sequence encodes CASSSGITSWEQYF.

There are a few counts of this clone. The J gene is TRBJ1-2, the V gene TRBV5-1; TRBD1 matches 10 bases. Germline-derived CDR1 and CDR2 are SGHRS and YFSETQ. Trimming removed 4 bases from V and 8 bases from J; junction bases left unmatched: 11. The CDR3 extends over 15 amino acids. The chain's CDR3 is CASSPLGTGESGYTF. The CDR3 region has the DNA TGCGCCAGCAGCCCACTAGGGACAGGGGAGAGCGGCTACACCTTC.